This T cell receptor (beta chain) was obtained from a study of blood T cell repertoires in COVID-19. Whole-study context: Samples came from the United States, Italy and Spain, spanning acute and convalescent COVID-19. PBMCs, B-cell-depleted T cells, or T cells provided the cDNA or gDNA that made up the material.

About this clone: Other nucleotide sequences in the sample specify the same CDR3.

Clones were sequenced by immunoSEQ multiplex PCR, and TCRdb holds only the in-frame ones, with some missing. In the table there are some 40,000 clones, 80% to 90% of which are singletons. There are 13 residues in the CDR3. Germline CDR1 is SGHTA and CDR2 is FQGNSA. The V and J ends lost 3 bases and 1 base respectively, with 6 bases between them. This sequence joins TRBV7-2 and TRBJ1-1; no reliable D call. The TCR was taken from a man between 65 and 85 years old with acute or convalescent COVID-19. Sequenced input: peripheral blood. The CDR3 is CASSFSENTEAFF. The CDR3, as DNA: TGTGCCAGCAGCTTTTCAGAGAACACTGAAGCTTTCTTT.